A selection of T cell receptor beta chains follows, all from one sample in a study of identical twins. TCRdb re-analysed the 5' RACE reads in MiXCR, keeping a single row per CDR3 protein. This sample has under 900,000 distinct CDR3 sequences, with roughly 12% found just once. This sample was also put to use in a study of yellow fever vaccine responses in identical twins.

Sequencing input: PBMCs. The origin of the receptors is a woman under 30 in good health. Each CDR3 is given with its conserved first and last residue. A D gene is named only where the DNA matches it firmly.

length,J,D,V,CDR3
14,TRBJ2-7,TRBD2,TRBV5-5,CASSPGTRDLEQYF
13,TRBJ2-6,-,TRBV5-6,CASSLVGVRVLTF
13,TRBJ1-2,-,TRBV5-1,CASSLGTEYGYTF
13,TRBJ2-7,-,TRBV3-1,CASSPRYQVEQYF
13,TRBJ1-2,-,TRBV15,CATSRAGQGGYTF
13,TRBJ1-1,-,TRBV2,CASTLLIYDEAFF
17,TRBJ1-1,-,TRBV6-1,CASSEPPGGGLNTEAFF
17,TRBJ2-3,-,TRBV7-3,CASQRSPNSRSTDTQYF
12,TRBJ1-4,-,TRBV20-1,CSAQEVGEKLFF
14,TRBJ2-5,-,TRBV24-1,CATSEGGQRETQYF
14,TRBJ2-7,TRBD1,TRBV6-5,CASSYSGRGNEQYF
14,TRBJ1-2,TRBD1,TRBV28,CASSPSPGGYGYTF
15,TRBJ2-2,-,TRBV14,CASSRQTTNTGELFF
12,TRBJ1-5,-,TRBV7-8,CASSLSSEPQHF
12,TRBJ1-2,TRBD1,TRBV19,CASRTGVYGYTF
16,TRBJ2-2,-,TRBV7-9,CASSKLGGRNTGELFF
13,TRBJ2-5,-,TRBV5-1,CASSGEEWETQYF